Listed below are T cell receptor beta chains from one sample, sequenced in a study of blood T cell repertoires in COVID-19. The data were produced by immunoSEQ multiplex PCR, yet TCRdb's version contains in-frame clones alone and is incomplete. Of 36,000 or so clones listed, about 90% are singletons. The source material was peripheral blood. Receptors originate from a woman between 70 and 85 years old with active COVID-19. Both conserved end residues are part of each CDR3. D genes are given only for firm matches. Clone size is not always given. Where it is, it says once, few, many or a class for expanded clones.

NA | TRBJ2-1 | TRBV19 | NA | TGTGCCAGTAGTCCTACCGGGACCTACAATGAGCAGTTCTTC | CASSPTGTYNEQFF
NA | TRBJ2-7 | TRBV2 | NA | TGTGCCAGCAGCGATGACAGCTACGAGCAGTACTTC | CASSDDSYEQYF
NA | TRBJ2-2 | TRBV30 | TRBD2 | TGTGCCTGGAGTCAGGACGGCGGGGGGGCTGACACCGGGGAGCTGTTTTTT | CAWSQDGGGADTGELFF
NA | TRBJ2-6 | TRBV19 | TRBD1 | TGTGCCAGTAGCCGACAGGGGAATTCGGGGGCCAACGTCCTGACTTTC | CASSRQGNSGANVLTF
NA | TRBJ2-1 | TRBV6-5 | TRBD1 | TGTGCCAGCAGTAATACAGGGGGCGTTAGCAATGAGCAGTTCTTC | CASSNTGGVSNEQFF
NA | TRBJ2-2 | TRBV19 | NA | TGTGCCAGTATGGGAGAGACGGGAATTCTCGGGGAGCTGTTTTTT | CASMGETGILGELFF
NA | TRBJ2-2 | TRBV7-8 | TRBD2 | TGTGCCAGCAGCTTCGGGACTAGCGGGAACACCGGGGAGCTGTTTTTT | CASSFGTSGNTGELFF
NA | TRBJ2-5 | TRBV5-4 | TRBD2 | TGTGCCAGCAGCTCGGCGGGACTAGAAGAGACCCAGTACTTC | CASSSAGLEETQYF
NA | TRBJ2-3 | TRBV4-1 | TRBD2 | TGCGCCACCCGGGGGGGGGCCACGAATACGCAGTATTTT | CATRGGATNTQYF
NA | TRBJ2-3 | TRBV7-2 | NA | TGTGCCAGCAGCACACGGGACATCACAGATACGCAGTATTTT | CASSTRDITDTQYF
NA | TRBJ2-1 | TRBV2 | NA | TGTGCCAGCACCCCGAAAGAGATTGACAATGAGCAGTTCTTC | CASTPKEIDNEQFF
NA | TRBJ1-4 | TRBV30 | TRBD1 | TGTGCCTGGAAAGGGACAGATGAAAAACTGTTTTTT | CAWKGTDEKLFF
NA | TRBJ1-4 | TRBV7-9 | NA | TGTGCCAGCAGCGCAGAGGATGAAAAACTGTTTTTT | CASSAEDEKLFF
NA | TRBJ2-4 | TRBV4-2 | NA | TGTGCCAGCAGCCAAGAGGGTTGGACAGAAGCGAACATTCAGTACTTC | CASSQEGWTEANIQYF
NA | TRBJ1-1 | TRBV11-2 | NA | TGTGCCAGCAGCTTAGTCTTCGGTCGCAGGGTGAACACTGAAGCTTTCTTT | CASSLVFGRRVNTEAFF
NA | TRBJ2-7 | TRBV9 | TRBD2 | TGTGCCAGCAGCCCCCACACCGGGACTAGCGCCGTGGATGAGCAGTACTTC | CASSPHTGTSAVDEQYF
NA | TRBJ2-2 | TRBV24-1 | TRBD1 | TGTGCCACCAGTGATGGGCCGGGACAGGGGTCCGGGGAGCTGTTTTTT | CATSDGPGQGSGELFF
NA | TRBJ1-2 | TRBV3-1/TRBV3-2 | NA | TGTGCCAGCAGCGGAGGGGCTGGCTACACCTTC | CASSGGAGYTF
NA | TRBJ1-2 | TRBV24-1 | NA | TGTGCCACCAGTGATGCACAGGCTGGGGATTGGAATGGCTACACCTTC | CATSDAQAGDWNGYTF
NA | TRBJ1-6 | TRBV7-8 | TRBD1 | TGTGCCAGCAGCTTAGCGGGGCAGGGGGCAAATTCACCCCTCCACTTT | CASSLAGQGANSPLHF
once | TRBJ2-5 | TRBV6-1 | NA | TGTGCCAGCAGTGAGCGAGGCTACCAAGAGACCCAGTACTTC | CASSERGYQETQYF
once | TRBJ2-1 | TRBV5-1 | TRBD2 | TGCGCCAGCAGCTTGGCGGTCGGAGCGGGGGCGCTCAATGAGCAGTTCTTC | CASSLAVGAGALNEQFF
NA | TRBJ2-2 | TRBV7-6 | TRBD1 | TGTGCCAGCAGCCAAGGACAGGGGGCGCGGACCGGGGAGCTGTTTTTT | CASSQGQGARTGELFF
NA | TRBJ2-5 | TRBV6-5 | NA | TGTGCCAGCAGCCACGGGGAGACCCAGTACTTC | CASSHGETQYF
NA | TRBJ2-6 | TRBV29-1 | TRBD1 | TGCAGCGTTGGTCCAGGGACAGCTGGGGCCAACGTCCTGACTTTC | CSVGPGTAGANVLTF
NA | TRBJ1-1 | TRBV3-1/TRBV3-2 | NA | TGTGCCAGCAGCCGAGGGGTCGGGGGCACTGAAGCTTTCTTT | CASSRGVGGTEAFF
NA | TRBJ1-1 | TRBV18 | NA | TGTGCCAGCTCACCTTCCGAACGGGGGGACACTGAAGCTTTCTTT | CASSPSERGDTEAFF
NA | TRBJ2-7 | TRBV18 | NA | TGTGCCAGCTCACAAGAGACGGGCGAGCAGTACTTC | CASSQETGEQYF
NA | TRBJ2-1 | TRBV5-1 | TRBD2 | TGCGCCAGCAGCTTGGTAGCGGGGGGACGTAATGAGCAGTTCTTC | CASSLVAGGRNEQFF
NA | TRBJ2-3 | TRBV5-1 | NA | TGCGCCAGCAGCTTGGCCCTAGAGGGCACAGATACGCAGTATTTT | CASSLALEGTDTQYF
NA | TRBJ2-1 | TRBV25-1 | NA | TGTGCCAGCAGTGAAGCGGGGTACGGGAGCTCCTACAATGAGCAGTTCTTC | CASSEAGYGSSYNEQFF
NA | TRBJ1-5 | TRBV19 | NA | TGTGCCAGTAGTACCCCTCCATCGGCCCAGCATTTT | CASSTPPSAQHF
NA | TRBJ2-1 | TRBV19 | TRBD2 | TGTGCCAGTAGTGGACCTAGCGGGGAAGTACACAATGAGCAGTTCTTC | CASSGPSGEVHNEQFF
NA | TRBJ2-5 | TRBV6-2/TRBV6-3 | TRBD1 | TGTGCCAGCAGTTTCGGACAGGGGGCCTTGGGAGAGACCCAGTACTTC | CASSFGQGALGETQYF
NA | TRBJ1-1 | TRBV7-2 | NA | TGTGCCAGCAGCTTATTTTCTCCTGCTCAGGGGACTGAAGCTTTCTTT | CASSLFSPAQGTEAFF
NA | TRBJ2-1 | TRBV6-2/TRBV6-3 | NA | TGTGCCAGCAGCTCCGGTCCACTCGTCCTATTCTTC | CASSSGPLVLFF
NA | TRBJ2-7 | TRBV3-1/TRBV3-2 | NA | TGTGCCAGCAGCCAGGGGGGTGTGGGCGAGCAGTACTTC | CASSQGGVGEQYF
NA | TRBJ2-7 | TRBV3-1/TRBV3-2 | TRBD2 | TGTGCCAGCAGCCAAGGGACTAGCATCTACGAGCAGTACTTC | CASSQGTSIYEQYF
NA | TRBJ2-3 | TRBV5-1 | TRBD2 | TGCGCCAGCAGCTTGGGAGCGGGGGGCAACACAGATACGCAGTATTTT | CASSLGAGGNTDTQYF
NA | TRBJ2-3 | TRBV6-1 | NA | TGTGCCAGCAGTGAAGGGACAGACGGCACAGATACGCAGTATTTT | CASSEGTDGTDTQYF
NA | TRBJ2-1 | TRBV18 | TRBD2 | TGTGCCAGCTCACCAGGAGCGGGGGACAATGAGCAGTTCTTC | CASSPGAGDNEQFF
NA | TRBJ1-2 | TRBV19 | TRBD1 | TGTGCCAGTACTACAGGGGGAGAGGACTATGGCTACACCTTC | CASTTGGEDYGYTF
NA | TRBJ2-7 | TRBV11-2 | TRBD1 | TGTGCCAGCAGCTTAGACCGGGACAGCAGGATGGACTTC | CASSLDRDSRMDF
NA | TRBJ2-3 | TRBV10-3 | TRBD2 | TGTGCCATCAGTGGGACTAGCGGGGGGGATGAATACACAGATACGCAGTATTTT | CAISGTSGGDEYTDTQYF
NA | TRBJ1-4 | TRBV19 | NA | TGTGCCAGTAGATCGGACACCTTTGCAACTAATGAAAAACTGTTTTTT | CASRSDTFATNEKLFF
NA | TRBJ1-4 | TRBV9 | NA | TGTGCCAGCAGCCCGCGGATGTGGACTAATGAAAAACTGTTTTTT | CASSPRMWTNEKLFF
NA | TRBJ2-1 | TRBV20-1 | NA | TGCAGTGCTAATGACGACAATGAGCAGTTCTTC | CSANDDNEQFF